This section outlines one T cell receptor (beta chain) sequence together with its context. Per the original data handling: Estimation of nucleated cell counts was performed using reference gene primer amplification. The repertoire was sequenced with immunoSEQ multiplex PCR; TCRdb's copy has only in-frame clones and lacks some. V and J calls and clone size are those listed in that table; D and trimming were worked out from the DNA. The sample carries a few hundred thousand clones, approximately 91% recorded once. Participants' reported clinical history set cohort assignment. The junction had 11 bases not matched to a gene; V was cut back by 7 bases and J by 8 bases. This CDR3 comprises 15 residues. Germline lookup yields CDR1 KGHDR and CDR2 SFDVKD. This specimen comes from a study of blood T cell repertoires in COVID-19. Across the whole study: Acute-phase and convalescent COVID-19 samples originated in the United States, Italy and Spain.

The V and J genes are TRBV24-1 and TRBJ2-1, with 9 bases aligning to TRBD2. This receptor was identified in a woman aged 35 to 49 who had recovered from COVID-19. Sequencing was carried out using PBMCs or T cells enriched from blood (not recorded which). The CDR3 DNA is TGTGCCACCAGCCCTCGTGGCGGGAGGGCCGATGAGCAGTTCTTC. It is translated as CATSPRGGRADEQFF.